This note documents a single T cell receptor beta chain sequence. No antigen is known for it. Base-call qualities are not available, and no considerably larger clone is one nucleotide away. The germline V gene (reference sequence) gives CDR1 as LNHDA and CDR2 as SQIVND. Reading from cysteine to phenylalanine, the CDR3 counts 14 amino acids. Only the CDR3 part of the read is kept: 42 bases, read in frame from the first base. V is pared back by 7 bases and J by 6 bases, with 18 bases lying between the germline termini. The trial excluded patients who had a history of autoimmune disease or who were on systemic immunosuppression. Peripheral blood for TCR sequencing was collected from all dose cohorts at baseline, on cycle 4 day 1, and on cycle 7 day 1. The samples were taken from a phase I, first-in-human, multicenter, open-label dose-escalation trial of ivuxolimab. The trial enrolled adults with locally advanced or metastatic head and neck squamous cell, hepatocellular, melanoma or renal cell carcinoma. Before TCR sequencing, CD4+ T cells and CD8+ T cells from peripheral blood were sorted into separate populations.

This record comes from a study of OX40 agonist ivuxolimab in advanced cancers. Regarding the complete study: Ivuxolimab, which targeted the costimulatory receptor OX40 (CD134), was an agonistic, fully human IgG2 monoclonal antibody. Intravenous ivuxolimab was administered to patients every 2 weeks at six dose levels: 0.01, 0.1, 0.3, 1.5, 3 and 10 mg/kg. Of the roughly 52 dose-escalation patients, hepatocellular carcinoma was present in about 19, melanoma in some 15, renal cell carcinoma in 9 and head and neck cancer in 9. A male proportion of under 85% and a mean age of approximately 58 years, ranging from about 20 to 79, were recorded for the dose-escalation cohort. Patients were allowed to have had prior anti-PD-1, anti-PD-L1 or anti-CTLA-4 therapy, and roughly two fifths of the dose-escalation patients had been treated with checkpoint inhibitors. Partial responses occurred in three dose-escalation patients, of whom one had hepatocellular carcinoma and two had cutaneous melanoma. Peripheral TCRbeta sequencing aimed to test whether ivuxolimab altered TCR sequence diversity and caused clonal T-cell expansion. The monotherapy dose-escalation portion (N ≈ 56 patients) of the phase I ivuxolimab trial is reported in the paper.

To sequence the TCRbeta CDR3 region, genomic DNA was isolated from the sorted cells. TCRbeta CDR3 regions were sequenced using the immunoSEQ Assay. TCRdb obtained this table from immuneACCESS and retained in-frame rearrangements with V and J assigned. These tables miss some clones; where compared with another copy, unresolved V genes account for less than half of the shortfall, and the remainder is unexplained. This sample comprises 94,000 or so clones, around 80% of them detected only once. In total, the top ten clones hold around 5.8% of the sample. Findings and caveats that apply to the study as a whole: After ivuxolimab, CD8+ T cells had more expanded clones than CD4+ T cells on average. Which antigens the clonally expanded peripheral T cells were specific for was not determined. Low levels of normalized T-cell clonal expansion were also shown by some nonresponding patients. In the 0.1-3.0 mg/kg groups, partial responders had among the lowest normalized peripheral clonal expansion, particularly in CD8+ T cells. At doses of 0.1 to 3.0 mg/kg, clonal expansion of both CD4+ and CD8+ blood T cells was observed from baseline to week 6.

The specimen was CD4+ or CD8+ T cells sorted from blood, collected in a trial of the OX40 agonist ivuxolimab. The clonotype originates from an adult with an advanced solid tumor such as melanoma, head and neck, liver or kidney cancer. The sequence joins TRBV19 to TRBJ1-1, with TRBD1 perhaps the D gene, on 6 matching bases. The DNA sequence follows: TGTGCCAGTATCGGCCTCCAGGGGATCCCTGAAGCTTTCTTT. Translated, it gives CASIGLQGIPEAFF. The full variable domain, with segments outside the CDR3 supplied by the reference TRBV19 and TRBJ1-1 proteins, appears as DGGITQSPKYLFRKEGQNVTLSCEQNLNHDAMYWYRQDPGQGLRLIYYSQIVNDFQKGDIAEGYSVSREKKESFPLTVTSAQKNPTAFYLCASIGLQGIPEAFFGQGTRLTVV.